This T cell receptor beta chain emerged from a study of blood T cell repertoires in COVID-19. Study background: Samples came from the United States, Italy and Spain, spanning acute and convalescent COVID-19. The cDNA or gDNA used as material had been derived from T cells, B-cell-depleted T cells, or PBMCs.

This clone came up once. Per the study methods: How many nucleated cells were present was estimated from reference gene primer amplification. The method was immunoSEQ multiplex PCR; TCRdb's version includes in-frame clones alone and lacks a portion of them. Clone size and the V and J calls come from that table; the DNA yielded D and trimming. The profile shows 150,000 to 200,000 clones, 70% to 90% of them singletons. The germline gives CDR1 SGHTA, CDR2 FQGNSA. The junction had 17 bases not matched to a gene; V was cut back by 5 bases and J by 6 bases. This CDR3 region has 17 residues. This receptor was identified in a man between 18 and 29 years old with acute or convalescent COVID-19. Sequencing was carried out using peripheral blood. The chain uses TRBV7-2 and TRBJ2-3; 7 bases are a match to TRBD1. The CDR3 region is CASSTQTGNHTLDTQYF. CDR3 nucleotides: TGTGCCAGCAGCACCCAGACAGGGAACCACACACTTGATACGCAGTATTTT.